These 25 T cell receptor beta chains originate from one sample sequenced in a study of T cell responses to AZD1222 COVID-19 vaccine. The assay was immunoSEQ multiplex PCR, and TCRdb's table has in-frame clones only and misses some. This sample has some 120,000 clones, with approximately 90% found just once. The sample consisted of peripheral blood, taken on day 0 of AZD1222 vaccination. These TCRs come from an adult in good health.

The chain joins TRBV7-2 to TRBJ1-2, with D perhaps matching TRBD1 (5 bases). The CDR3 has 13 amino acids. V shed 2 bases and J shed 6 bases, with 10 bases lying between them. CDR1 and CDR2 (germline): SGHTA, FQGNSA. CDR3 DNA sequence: TGTGCCAGCAGCTTATTCCAGGGTGATGGCTACACCTTC. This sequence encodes CASSLFQGDGYTF.

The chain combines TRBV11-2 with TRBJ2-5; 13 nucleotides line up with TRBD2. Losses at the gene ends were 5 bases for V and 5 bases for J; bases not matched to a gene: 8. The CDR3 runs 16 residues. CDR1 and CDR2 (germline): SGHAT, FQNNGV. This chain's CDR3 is CASSGRLAGGGETQYF. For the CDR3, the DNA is TGTGCCAGCAGCGGTCGACTAGCGGGGGGAGGGGAGACCCAGTACTTC.

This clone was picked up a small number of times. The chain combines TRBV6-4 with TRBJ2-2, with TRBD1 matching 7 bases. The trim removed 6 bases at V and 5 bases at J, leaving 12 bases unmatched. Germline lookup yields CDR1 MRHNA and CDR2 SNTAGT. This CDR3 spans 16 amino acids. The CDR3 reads CASSYFSTGNTGELFF. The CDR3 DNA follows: TGTGCCAGCAGCTACTTCTCGACAGGGAATACCGGGGAGCTGTTTTTT.

The chain's CDR3 is CASSGEQGSAKNIQYF. In DNA form, the CDR3 reads TGTGCCAGTAGTGGTGAACAGGGTTCGGCCAAAAACATTCAGTACTTC. This chain uses TRBV19 with TRBJ2-4, with TRBD1 as a possible D gene (6 bases). This CDR3 contains 16 residues. V lost 5 bases and J 1 base, leaving 15 bases between the germline ends. The germline V gene has CDR1 LNHDA and CDR2 SQIVND (reference sequence).

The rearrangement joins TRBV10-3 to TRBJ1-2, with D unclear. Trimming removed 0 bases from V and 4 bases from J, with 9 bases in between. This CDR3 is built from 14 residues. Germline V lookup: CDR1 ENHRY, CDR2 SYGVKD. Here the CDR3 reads CAISESAGTYGYTF. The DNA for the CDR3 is TGTGCCATCAGTGAGTCGGCGGGAACCTATGGCTACACCTTC.

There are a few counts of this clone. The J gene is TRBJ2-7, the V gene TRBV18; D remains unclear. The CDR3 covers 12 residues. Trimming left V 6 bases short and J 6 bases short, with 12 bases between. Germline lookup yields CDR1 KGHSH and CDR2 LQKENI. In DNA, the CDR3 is TGTGCCAGCTCCCGAAATGGGGTCGAGCAGTACTTC. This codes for CASSRNGVEQYF.

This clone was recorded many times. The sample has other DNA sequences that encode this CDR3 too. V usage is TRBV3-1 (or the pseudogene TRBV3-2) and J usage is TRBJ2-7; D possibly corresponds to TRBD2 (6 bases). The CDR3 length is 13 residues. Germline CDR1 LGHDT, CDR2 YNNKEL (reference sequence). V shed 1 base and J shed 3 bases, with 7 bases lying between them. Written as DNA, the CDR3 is TGTGCCAGCAGCCAAGCCGGGGGCTACGAGCAGTACTTC. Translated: CASSQAGGYEQYF.

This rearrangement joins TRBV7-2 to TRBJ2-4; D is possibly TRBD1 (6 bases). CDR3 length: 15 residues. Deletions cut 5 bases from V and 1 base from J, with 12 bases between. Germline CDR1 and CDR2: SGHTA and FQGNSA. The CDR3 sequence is CASSQKGVAKNIQYF. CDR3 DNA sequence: TGTGCCAGCAGCCAAAAGGGGGTGGCCAAAAACATTCAGTACTTC.

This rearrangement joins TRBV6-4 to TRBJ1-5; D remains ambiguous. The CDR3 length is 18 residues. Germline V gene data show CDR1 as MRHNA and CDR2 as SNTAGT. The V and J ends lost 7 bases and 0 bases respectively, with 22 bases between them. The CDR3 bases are TGTGCCAGCATTTACGTGGAGGACCAATCCTATAGCAATCAGCCCCAGCATTTT. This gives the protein CASIYVEDQSYSNQPQHF.

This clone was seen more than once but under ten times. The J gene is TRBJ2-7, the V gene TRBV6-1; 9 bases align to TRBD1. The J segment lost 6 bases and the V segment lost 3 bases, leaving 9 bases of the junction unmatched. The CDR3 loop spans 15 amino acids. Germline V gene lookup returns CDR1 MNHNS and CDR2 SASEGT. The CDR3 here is CASSESRDRDAEQYF. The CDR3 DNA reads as TGTGCCAGCAGTGAGAGCCGGGACAGGGACGCCGAGCAGTACTTC.

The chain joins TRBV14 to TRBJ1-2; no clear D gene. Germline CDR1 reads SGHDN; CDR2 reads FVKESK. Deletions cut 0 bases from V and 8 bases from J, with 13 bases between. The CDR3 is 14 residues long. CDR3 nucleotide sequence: TGTGCCAGCAGCCAAGATCGTGGCAGTGGCGGCTACACCTTC. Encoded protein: CASSQDRGSGGYTF.

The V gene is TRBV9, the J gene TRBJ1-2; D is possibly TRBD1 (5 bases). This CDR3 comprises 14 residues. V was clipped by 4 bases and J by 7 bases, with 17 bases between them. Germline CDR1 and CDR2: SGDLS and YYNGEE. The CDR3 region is CASSTRGLKGGYTF. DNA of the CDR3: TGTGCCAGCAGCACCCGGGGACTCAAGGGTGGCTACACCTTC.

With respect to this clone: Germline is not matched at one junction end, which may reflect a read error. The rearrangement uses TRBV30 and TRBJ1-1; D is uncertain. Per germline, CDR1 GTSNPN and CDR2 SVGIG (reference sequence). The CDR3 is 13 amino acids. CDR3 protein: CACQRPVNPEAFF. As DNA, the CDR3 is TGTGCCTGTCAGCGGCCCGTGAACCCTGAAGCTTTCTTT.

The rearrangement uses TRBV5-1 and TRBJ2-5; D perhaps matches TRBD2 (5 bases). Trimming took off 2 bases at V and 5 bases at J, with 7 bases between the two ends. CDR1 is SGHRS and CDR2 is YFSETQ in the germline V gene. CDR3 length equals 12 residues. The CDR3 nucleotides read TGCGCCAGCAGCTTCACGGGGGAGACCCAGTACTTC. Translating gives CASSFTGETQYF.

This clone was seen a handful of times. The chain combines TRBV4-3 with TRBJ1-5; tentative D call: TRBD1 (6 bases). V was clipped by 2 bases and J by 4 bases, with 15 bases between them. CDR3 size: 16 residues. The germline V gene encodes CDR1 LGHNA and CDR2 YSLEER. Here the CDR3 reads CASSQSWNRENQPQHF. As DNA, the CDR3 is TGCGCCAGCAGCCAATCTTGGAACAGGGAAAATCAGCCCCAGCATTTT.

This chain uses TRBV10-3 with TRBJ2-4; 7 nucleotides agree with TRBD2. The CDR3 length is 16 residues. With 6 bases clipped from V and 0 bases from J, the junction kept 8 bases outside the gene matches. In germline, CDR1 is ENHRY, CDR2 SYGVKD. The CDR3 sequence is CAISGGGVGAKNIQYF. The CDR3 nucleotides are TGTGCCATCAGCGGGGGAGGGGTTGGAGCCAAAAACATTCAGTACTTC.

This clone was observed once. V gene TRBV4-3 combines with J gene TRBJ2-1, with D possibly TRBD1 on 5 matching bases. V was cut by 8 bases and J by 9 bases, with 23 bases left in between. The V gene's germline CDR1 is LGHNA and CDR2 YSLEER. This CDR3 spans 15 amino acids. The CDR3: CASSPNGRAGVEQFF. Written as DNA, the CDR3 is TGCGCCAGCTCGCCAAACGGCAGGGCAGGAGTTGAGCAGTTCTTC.

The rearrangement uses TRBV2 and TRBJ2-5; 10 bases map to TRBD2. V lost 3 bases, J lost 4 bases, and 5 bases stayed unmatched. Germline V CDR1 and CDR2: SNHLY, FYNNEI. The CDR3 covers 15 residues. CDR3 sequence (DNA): TGTGCCAGCAGTGAGGAGCGGGGGGGCCTAGAGACCCAGTACTTC. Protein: CASSEERGGLETQYF.

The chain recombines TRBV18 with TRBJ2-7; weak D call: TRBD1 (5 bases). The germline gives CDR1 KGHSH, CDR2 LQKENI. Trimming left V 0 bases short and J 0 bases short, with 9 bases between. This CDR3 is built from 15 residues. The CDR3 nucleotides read TGTGCCAGCTCACCACCCCAGGGTAGCTCCTACGAGCAGTACTTC. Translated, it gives CASSPPQGSSYEQYF.

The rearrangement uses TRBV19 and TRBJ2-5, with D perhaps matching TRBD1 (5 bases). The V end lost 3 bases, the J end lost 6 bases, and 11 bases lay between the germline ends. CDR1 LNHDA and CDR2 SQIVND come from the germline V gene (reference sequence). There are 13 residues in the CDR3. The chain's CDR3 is CASSISGLQTQYF. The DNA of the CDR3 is TGTGCCAGTAGTATTTCAGGGTTGCAGACCCAGTACTTC.

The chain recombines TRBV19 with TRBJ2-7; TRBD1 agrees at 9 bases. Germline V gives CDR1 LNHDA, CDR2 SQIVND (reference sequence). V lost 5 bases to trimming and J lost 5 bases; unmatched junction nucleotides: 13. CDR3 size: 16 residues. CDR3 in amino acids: CASSDLRGTGKNEQYF. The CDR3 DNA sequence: TGTGCCAGTAGTGACCTCAGGGGGACAGGGAAAAACGAGCAGTACTTC.

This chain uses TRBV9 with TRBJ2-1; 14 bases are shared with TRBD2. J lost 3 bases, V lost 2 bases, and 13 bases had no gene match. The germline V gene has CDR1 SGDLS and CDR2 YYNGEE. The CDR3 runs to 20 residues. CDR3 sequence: CASSVSGLAGDRVGYNEQFF. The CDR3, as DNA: TGTGCCAGCAGCGTCTCGGGACTAGCGGGAGATCGGGTCGGCTACAATGAGCAGTTCTTC.

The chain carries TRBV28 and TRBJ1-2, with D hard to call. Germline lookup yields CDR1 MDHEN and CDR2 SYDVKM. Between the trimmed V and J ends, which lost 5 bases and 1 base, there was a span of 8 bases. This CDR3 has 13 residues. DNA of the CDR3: TGTGCCAGCAGTCTCAGCGGTAACTATGGCTACACCTTC. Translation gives CASSLSGNYGYTF.

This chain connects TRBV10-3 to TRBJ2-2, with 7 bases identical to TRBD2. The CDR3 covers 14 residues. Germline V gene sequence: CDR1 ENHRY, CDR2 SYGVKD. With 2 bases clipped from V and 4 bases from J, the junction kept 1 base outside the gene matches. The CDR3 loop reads CAISELAATGELFF. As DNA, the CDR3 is TGTGCCATCAGTGAGCTAGCGGCCACCGGGGAGCTGTTTTTT.

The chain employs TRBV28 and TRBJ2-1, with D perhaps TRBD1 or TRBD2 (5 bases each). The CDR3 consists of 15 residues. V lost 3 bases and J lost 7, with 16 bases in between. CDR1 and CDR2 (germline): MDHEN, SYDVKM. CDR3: CASSLRETKGNEQFF. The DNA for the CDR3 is TGTGCCAGCAGTTTGAGGGAGACGAAGGGGAATGAGCAGTTCTTC.